This record looks at one T cell receptor (beta chain) sequence and its context. The source of the sample is a study of T cells expressing NK-cell markers. From germline, CDR1 is SGHDT and CDR2 YYEEEE. The CDR3 has 13 amino acids. TCRdb re-analyzed the 5' RACE reads; it lists each CDR3 protein once, without DNA. The sample's table shows 150,000 or so distinct CDR3 sequences. The source material was blood T cells: a sorted CD56 or NKG2C T cell subset, CD4+ or CD8+ T cells, or bulk PBMC T cells (not recorded which). The sequence derives from a woman aged 45-60 years in good health. The V and J genes are TRBV5-6 and TRBJ2-5; the TCRdb D gene call, TRBD1, has no DNA to confirm it. CDR3: CASSPTGWETQYF.